The sequence of this T cell receptor beta chain was determined in a study of T cell responses to AZD1222 COVID-19 vaccine. Study in general: Pooled together were second doses at about 4 or about 12 weeks.

Study-wide points: In the spike-specific TCR repertoire, nearly half reportedly target unmutated variant regions.

TCRdb keeps only in-frame clones here, not all; method: immunoSEQ multiplex PCR. The data contain 75,000 to 85,000 clones, approximately 86% of them singletons. Points on this clone: Its cognate antigen is unknown.

CDR1 is SGHDN and CDR2 is FVKESK in the germline V gene. Trimming stripped 6 bases from V and 5 bases from J, with 20 bases between. The CDR3 consists of 15 residues. This specimen consisted of peripheral blood, obtained on day 0 of AZD1222 vaccination. This receptor was taken from an adult in good health. This chain uses TRBV14 with TRBJ2-7; the D call may be TRBD1 or TRBD2 (5 bases each). This CDR3 is CASRLTGTGGNEQYF. The DNA of the CDR3 is TGTGCCAGCAGGCTCACCGGGACGGGTGGGAACGAGCAGTACTTC.